This T cell receptor (beta chain) appears in the sequencing data of a study of technical replicates of blood from four donors. The V end lost 4 bases, the J end lost 0 bases, and 10 bases lay between the germline ends. The CDR3 runs 14 residues. From germline, CDR1 is LGHNA and CDR2 YNFKEQ. The assay was immunoSEQ multiplex PCR, and TCRdb's table has in-frame clones only and misses some. This sample has approximately 76,000 clones, with about 91% found just once. This receptor was obtained from a human donor in good health. The rearrangement joins TRBV4-2 to TRBJ2-7; possible D gene TRBD1, 6 bases. Sequencing was performed on T cells isolated from PBMCs. CDR3 region: CASSRTTGSYEQYF. In DNA, the CDR3 is TGTGCCAGCAGCCGGACGACAGGCTCCTACGAGCAGTACTTC.